The 12 T cell receptor beta chains in this list originate from one sample, sequenced in a study of T cell responses to AZD1222 COVID-19 vaccine. The data were produced by immunoSEQ multiplex PCR, yet TCRdb's version contains in-frame clones alone and is incomplete. The sample shows about 67,000 clones, 80% to 90% of them seen only once. The source was peripheral blood, collected on day 0 of AZD1222 vaccination. The receptors shown here come from an adult in good health.

This clone appeared once. The chain combines TRBV30 with TRBJ1-5; possibly TRBD1 for D (5 bases). The V and J ends lost 0 bases and 1 base respectively, with 13 bases between them. CDR1 is GTSNPN and CDR2 is SVGIG in the germline V gene (reference sequence). CDR3 length equals 16 residues. The CDR3 spells CAWSVLGGGSNQPQHF. In nucleotides, the CDR3 is TGTGCCTGGAGTGTACTGGGGGGAGGAAGCAATCAGCCCCAGCATTTT.

This clone was counted once. The CDR3 sequence: CASRRQYSSGNTIYF. CDR3 nucleotide sequence: TGTGCCAGCAGAAGACAGTACAGCTCTGGAAACACCATATATTTT. The chain links TRBV6-5 to TRBJ1-3; possibly TRBD1 for D (5 bases). Germline values: CDR1 MNHEY, CDR2 SVGAGI. This CDR3 spans 15 amino acids. Deletions cut 6 bases from V and 0 bases from J, with 12 bases between.

The V gene is TRBV21-1, the J gene TRBJ1-2. TRBV21-1 is shown as a pseudogene. This CDR3 has 15 residues. The CDR3 DNA sequence: TGTGCCAGCAGCCTGAGAGCAGTCTTCCGCTATGGCTACACCTTC. Protein product: CASSLRAVFRYGYTF.

The V call is TRBV7-9, the J call TRBJ1-5; D is possibly TRBD1 (5 bases). The germline gives CDR1 SEHNR, CDR2 FQNEAQ (reference sequence). Between the trimmed V and J ends, which lost 0 bases and 6 bases, there was a span of 12 bases. This CDR3 spans 15 amino acids. In DNA form, the CDR3 reads TGTGCCAGCAGCTTAGCGGGGGGGTTCCCTCAGCCCCAGCATTTT. Amino acids: CASSLAGGFPQPQHF.

V and J are TRBV7-9 and TRBJ2-7, with D hard to call. V lost 5 bases and J lost 4, with 9 bases in between. The CDR3 totals 12 residues. Germline CDR1 is SEHNR and CDR2 is FQNEAQ (reference sequence). CDR3 residues: CASSPGWYEQYF. The CDR3 DNA is TGTGCCAGCAGCCCCGGATGGTACGAGCAGTACTTC.

The chain joins TRBV7-8 to TRBJ2-2; D ambiguous. Germline assignment: CDR1 SGHVS and CDR2 FQNEAQ. This CDR3 comprises 13 residues. The V end lost 5 bases, the J end lost 4 bases, and 8 bases lay between the germline ends. The CDR3 sequence is CASSPKSTGELFF. CDR3 sequence (DNA): TGTGCCAGCAGCCCCAAATCCACCGGGGAGCTGTTTTTT.

In its sample, this clone was seen a few times. The gene calls are TRBV27 and TRBJ2-7; D might be TRBD1 (5 bases). The V end was cut by 5 bases, the J end by 4 bases, with 18 bases between. Germline lookup yields CDR1 MNHEY and CDR2 SMNVEV (reference sequence). This CDR3 contains 15 residues. The CDR3 region has the DNA TGTGCCAGCAGTCCCCAGGGTGCCAAGGATTACGAGCAGTACTTC. Translated, it gives CASSPQGAKDYEQYF.

This clone was counted only a few times. The CDR3 DNA follows: TGTGCCAGCAGCTTAACTAACCTCGCTCATCAGACCCCCATGCTTGGTGAAGCTTTCTTT. Translation: CASSLTNLAHQTPMLGEAFF. The rearrangement links TRBV7-3 to TRBJ1-1; D not certain. Germline CDR1 is SGHTA and CDR2 is FQGTGA. The ends were cut back, 0 bases at V and 7 bases at J, with 30 bases in the middle. CDR3 length: 20 residues.

This clone was seen just once. The chain has TRBV6-5 and TRBJ1-1, with a tentative D call TRBD1 (6 bases). The germline V and J ends were trimmed by 6 bases and 2 bases, with 16 bases remaining between them. The V gene's germline CDR1 is MNHEY and CDR2 SVGAGI. The CDR3 length is 15 residues. This chain's CDR3 is CASRSGGRLNTEAFF. DNA of the CDR3: TGTGCCAGCAGGTCGGGGGGGCGGCTAAACACTGAAGCTTTCTTT.

The CDR3 spells CASSLVGPPNNEQFF. The CDR3 DNA reads TGCGCCAGCAGCTTGGTAGGGCCTCCTAACAATGAGCAGTTCTTC. The chain employs TRBV5-1 and TRBJ2-1; D is ambiguous. The CDR3 extends over 15 amino acids. V dropped 0 bases and J dropped 5 bases, with 12 bases sitting between them. Germline V gives CDR1 SGHRS, CDR2 YFSETQ.

This sequence joins TRBV7-2 and TRBJ2-3; D unclear. The CDR3 is 13 residues long. Germline V gene data show CDR1 as SGHTA and CDR2 as FQGNSA. Between the trimmed V and J ends, which lost 3 bases and 2 bases, there was a span of 6 bases. The CDR3: CASSFSITDTQYF. DNA for the CDR3: TGTGCCAGCAGCTTTAGCATCACAGATACGCAGTATTTT.

V gene TRBV5-8 combines with J gene TRBJ1-3; 9 nucleotides line up with TRBD1. V dropped 1 base and J dropped 3; count of bases not matched to a gene: 2. The CDR3 contains 15 residues. Germline V gene lookup returns CDR1 SGHTS and CDR2 YDEGEE. The CDR3 coding sequence is TGTGCCAGCAGCTTGACAGGGGGCTTTGGAAACACCATATATTTT. Amino acid sequence: CASSLTGGFGNTIYF.